The rows below give T cell receptor beta chains drawn from one sample of a study of patients and donors after allogeneic stem cell transplantation. TCRdb reprocessed the RT-PCR reads with MiXCR, giving one entry per CDR3 protein. The data contain 200,000 to 250,000 distinct CDR3 sequences, 13% to 15% of them singletons. Sequenced material: blood, either unsorted or a sorted T cell fraction (not recorded which). The receptors come from a human donor who was either an allogeneic HSCT recipient or a stem cell or donor lymphocyte infusion donor (not recorded which). It is not recorded whose cells these are; they may come from a transplant donor. Each CDR3 is given with its conserved first and last residue. The order of the fields is J gene, clone size, D gene, V gene, CDR3 DNA, CDR3 protein. A D gene is named only where the DNA matches it firmly. Expanded clones are given a class, and other clones once, few, many or no size at all.

TRBJ2-3,.,.,TRBV27,TGTGCCAGCAGTTTATCGGGACCTAAAGATACGCAGTATTTT,CASSLSGPKDTQYF
TRBJ2-5,.,.,TRBV7-6,TGTGCCAGCAGCTTGGACTACGGGCAAGAGACCCAGTACTTC,CASSLDYGQETQYF
TRBJ1-6,few,.,TRBV30,TGTGCCTGGAGTGTAGACAGGAGCTCCTATAATTCACCCCTCCACTTT,CAWSVDRSSYNSPLHF
TRBJ1-5,many,.,TRBV19,TGTGCCAGTAGATCAAAGGGGCTAGGCAATCAGCCCCAGCATTTT,CASRSKGLGNQPQHF
TRBJ2-1,.,.,TRBV4-1,TGCGCCAGCAGCCAATCGGGACACAAGAGTTTCAATGAGCAGTTCTTC,CASSQSGHKSFNEQFF
TRBJ2-7,.,TRBD2,TRBV6-1,TGTGCCAGCAGTAGAAAGACTAGCGGGAGTTACGAGCAGTACTTC,CASSRKTSGSYEQYF
TRBJ2-5,few,TRBD2,TRBV7-9,TGTGCCAGCAGCCCCCTTCGCGGGGGGGCACAAGAGACCCAGTACTTC,CASSPLRGGAQETQYF
TRBJ1-2,.,.,TRBV6-1,TGTGCCAGCTCGGAGGGATTTAGCTCGGTCTATGGCTACACCTTC,CASSEGFSSVYGYTF
TRBJ2-2,.,TRBD2,TRBV12-3/TRBV12-4,TGTGCCAGCAGTTTGACTAGCGGGAGGGTCACCGGGGAGCTGTTTTTT,CASSLTSGRVTGELFF
TRBJ2-3,.,TRBD2,TRBV7-2,TGTGCCAGCAGTCCAGCGGGGGTGAGAACAGATACGCAGTATTTT,CASSPAGVRTDTQYF
TRBJ1-1,.,.,TRBV20-1,TGCAGTGCGCACCCCGGGGGCCTCACTGAAGCTTTCTTT,CSAHPGGLTEAFF
TRBJ2-1,.,TRBD2,TRBV20-1,TGCAGTGCTAGAGCCCTCACGAGCGGGGGGTACAATGAGCAGTTCTTC,CSARALTSGGYNEQFF
TRBJ2-1,.,.,TRBV6-4,TGTGCCAGCAGTGACTCCGGGGACAATGAGCAGTTCTTC,CASSDSGDNEQFF
TRBJ2-3,.,TRBD1,TRBV7-8,TGTGCCAGCAGCCCTTGGGACAGGGTGACAGATACGCAGTATTTT,CASSPWDRVTDTQYF
TRBJ2-5,many,.,TRBV6-5,TGTGCCAGCAGTTTAAACGGGAACCGAGGAGAGACCCAGTACTTC,CASSLNGNRGETQYF